A selection of T cell receptor beta chains follows, all from one sample in a study of cytomegalovirus exposure and HLA in healthy donors. Some clones are missing from TCRdb's copy, which holds only in-frame ones; the method was immunoSEQ multiplex PCR. This sample carries 150,000 to 200,000 clones, around 81% of them seen once, and the ten largest clones take around 2.2%. The sequenced sample was PBMCs. The receptors come from a woman under 30 in good health and CMV-seropositive. Each CDR3 is given with its conserved first and last residue. D genes are given only for firm matches. Clone size is stated in some rows and not others, as once, few, many or a class when expanded.

D gene: TRBD1; J gene: TRBJ1-1; V gene: TRBV5-6; clone size: NA; CDR3 DNA: TGTGCCAGCAGCTGGGTCTCGACAGGGGGCTTCACTGAAGCTTTCTTT; CDR3 protein: CASSWVSTGGFTEAFF
D gene: NA; J gene: TRBJ1-6; V gene: TRBV5-5; clone size: NA; CDR3 DNA: TGTGCCAGCAGCTCCGTCCTCCACTTT; CDR3 protein: CASSSVLHF
D gene: NA; J gene: TRBJ1-2; V gene: TRBV4-1; clone size: NA; CDR3 DNA: TGCGCCAGCAGCCAAGAAGGGGCAGTTAACTATGGCTACACCTTC; CDR3 protein: CASSQEGAVNYGYTF
D gene: NA; J gene: TRBJ2-5; V gene: TRBV11-3; clone size: few; CDR3 DNA: TGTGCCAGCAGCGTAAGCGGGGAGACCCAGTACTTC; CDR3 protein: CASSVSGETQYF
D gene: NA; J gene: TRBJ1-1; V gene: TRBV19; clone size: NA; CDR3 DNA: TGTGCCAGTAGTATTATAGTGAACACTGAAGCTTTCTTT; CDR3 protein: CASSIIVNTEAFF
D gene: TRBD2; J gene: TRBJ2-7; V gene: TRBV4-1; clone size: NA; CDR3 DNA: TGCGCCAGCAGCCAAGATTTTGGACTAGGGAGCTACGAGCAGTACTTC; CDR3 protein: CASSQDFGLGSYEQYF
D gene: TRBD2; J gene: TRBJ2-5; V gene: TRBV5-4; clone size: NA; CDR3 DNA: TGTGCCAGCAGCCCCGGACTAGCGGGGGGGTCGGAGACCCAGTACTTC; CDR3 protein: CASSPGLAGGSETQYF
D gene: TRBD1; J gene: TRBJ1-2; V gene: TRBV6-5; clone size: NA; CDR3 DNA: TGTGCCAGCAGCCGGGACAGGACGTATGGCTACACCTTC; CDR3 protein: CASSRDRTYGYTF
D gene: TRBD1; J gene: TRBJ2-7; V gene: TRBV2; clone size: NA; CDR3 DNA: TGTGCCAGCAGGGATCCGCCGGGACAGGGGTCCTACGAGCAGTACTTC; CDR3 protein: CASRDPPGQGSYEQYF
D gene: TRBD1; J gene: TRBJ1-5; V gene: TRBV2; clone size: once; CDR3 DNA: TGTGCCAGCAGTAGACAGGGTTGGGATCAGCCCCAGCATTTT; CDR3 protein: CASSRQGWDQPQHF
D gene: NA; J gene: TRBJ1-1; V gene: TRBV5-1; clone size: NA; CDR3 DNA: TGCGCCAGCAGCCAGAACACTGAAGCTTTCTTT; CDR3 protein: CASSQNTEAFF
D gene: NA; J gene: TRBJ2-2; V gene: TRBV7-6; clone size: NA; CDR3 DNA: TGTGCCAGCAGCTTAGGGGAGACCGGGGAGCTGTTTTTT; CDR3 protein: CASSLGETGELFF
D gene: NA; J gene: TRBJ2-7; V gene: TRBV11-2; clone size: NA; CDR3 DNA: TGTGCCAGCAGCTTAATTAGTGGTATCAACGAGCAGTACTTC; CDR3 protein: CASSLISGINEQYF
D gene: TRBD1; J gene: TRBJ1-2; V gene: TRBV19; clone size: NA; CDR3 DNA: TGTGCCAGTAGTATCGCCGGGACAGGGTTTGGCGGCTACACCTTC; CDR3 protein: CASSIAGTGFGGYTF
D gene: NA; J gene: TRBJ2-7; V gene: TRBV13; clone size: once; CDR3 DNA: TGTGCCAGCAGCTTAGCGGGGGACAGTCTCGAGCAGTACTTC; CDR3 protein: CASSLAGDSLEQYF
D gene: NA; J gene: TRBJ1-4; V gene: TRBV15; clone size: once; CDR3 DNA: TGTGCCACCAGCAGAGTCAGGGGCCCTGGAACTAATGAAAAACTGTTTTTT; CDR3 protein: CATSRVRGPGTNEKLFF
D gene: NA; J gene: TRBJ1-2; V gene: TRBV10-1; clone size: few; CDR3 DNA: TGCGCCAGCAGTGAGGGACAAAACCCCAACTATGCTGGCTACACCTTC; CDR3 protein: CASSEGQNPNYAGYTF
D gene: TRBD2; J gene: TRBJ2-7; V gene: TRBV19; clone size: NA; CDR3 DNA: TGTGCCAGCGCCGGACTAGCGGGGACTTCCTACGAGCAGTACTTC; CDR3 protein: CASAGLAGTSYEQYF
D gene: NA; J gene: TRBJ1-6; V gene: TRBV6-1; clone size: NA; CDR3 DNA: TGTGCCAGCAGTGAATTTTCGCCCCTCCACTTT; CDR3 protein: CASSEFSPLHF
D gene: NA; J gene: TRBJ2-3; V gene: TRBV4-2; clone size: NA; CDR3 DNA: TGTGCCAGCAGCCAAGATCGGCTAGTTACAGATACGCAGTATTTT; CDR3 protein: CASSQDRLVTDTQYF
D gene: TRBD1; J gene: TRBJ2-3; V gene: TRBV7-3; clone size: NA; CDR3 DNA: TGTGCCAGCAGCTTAAGGGGACAGCTTAGCACAGATACGCAGTATTTT; CDR3 protein: CASSLRGQLSTDTQYF
D gene: TRBD1; J gene: TRBJ1-4; V gene: TRBV9; clone size: NA; CDR3 DNA: TGTGCCAGCAGCGTTGGAGGGGGCAGCGAAAAACTGTTTTTT; CDR3 protein: CASSVGGGSEKLFF
D gene: TRBD1; J gene: TRBJ1-4; V gene: TRBV15; clone size: NA; CDR3 DNA: TGTGCCACCAGCAGATCCCGGGGCAGGGGGGCAACTAATGAAAAACTGTTTTTT; CDR3 protein: CATSRSRGRGATNEKLFF
D gene: NA; J gene: TRBJ2-3; V gene: TRBV5-1; clone size: NA; CDR3 DNA: TGCGCCAGCAGCCGCAGCGGCACAGATACGCAGTATTTT; CDR3 protein: CASSRSGTDTQYF
D gene: NA; J gene: TRBJ1-1; V gene: TRBV10-3; clone size: NA; CDR3 DNA: TGTGCCATCAGTACAGATCATAACACTGAAGCTTTCTTT; CDR3 protein: CAISTDHNTEAFF
D gene: NA; J gene: TRBJ1-3; V gene: TRBV4-2; clone size: NA; CDR3 DNA: TGTGCCAGCAGCCAAAGCTCCTCTGGAAACACCATATATTTT; CDR3 protein: CASSQSSSGNTIYF
D gene: TRBD1; J gene: TRBJ1-6; V gene: TRBV2; clone size: NA; CDR3 DNA: TGTGCCAGCAGACAGGGGGCCCTTCGTAATTCACCCCTCCACTTT; CDR3 protein: CASRQGALRNSPLHF
D gene: TRBD1; J gene: TRBJ1-1; V gene: TRBV4-2; clone size: NA; CDR3 DNA: TGTGCCAGCAGCCAAGTCATTTTTAACAGGGGGGGGACGGGAGCTTTCTTT; CDR3 protein: CASSQVIFNRGGTGAFF
D gene: NA; J gene: TRBJ2-2; V gene: TRBV7-2; clone size: NA; CDR3 DNA: TGTGCCAGCAGCTCGGAGGGTCAAAGGGGCGAGCTGTTTTTT; CDR3 protein: CASSSEGQRGELFF
D gene: TRBD1; J gene: TRBJ1-6; V gene: TRBV29-1; clone size: NA; CDR3 DNA: TGCAGCGTCACCGGGACAGGAAATTCACCCCTCCACTTT; CDR3 protein: CSVTGTGNSPLHF
D gene: TRBD2; J gene: TRBJ2-1; V gene: TRBV5-6; clone size: NA; CDR3 DNA: TGTGCCAGCAGCTTTGGACTAGCGGGGGGGCGATGGTTCTTC; CDR3 protein: CASSFGLAGGRWFF
D gene: NA; J gene: TRBJ2-1; V gene: TRBV5-5; clone size: NA; CDR3 DNA: TGTGCCAGCAGCTTGAACCCGAGCTCCTACAATGAGCAGTTCTTC; CDR3 protein: CASSLNPSSYNEQFF
D gene: TRBD2; J gene: TRBJ2-5; V gene: TRBV7-2; clone size: NA; CDR3 DNA: TGTGCCAGCAGCTTAGCGCATTGGGAGGGGACCCAGTACTTC; CDR3 protein: CASSLAHWEGTQYF
D gene: NA; J gene: TRBJ2-2; V gene: TRBV6-5; clone size: NA; CDR3 DNA: TGTGCCAGCAGTAGGCCGAGGGCTGGGACCGGGGAGCTGTTTTTT; CDR3 protein: CASSRPRAGTGELFF
D gene: TRBD2; J gene: TRBJ2-5; V gene: TRBV9; clone size: few; CDR3 DNA: TGTGCCAGCAGCGTTCGGGGGGATTGGTACCAAGAGACCCAGTACTTC; CDR3 protein: CASSVRGDWYQETQYF
D gene: NA; J gene: TRBJ2-3; V gene: TRBV30; clone size: NA; CDR3 DNA: TGTGCCTGGAGTGTACTTGGGGGCGGTGATACGCAGTATTTT; CDR3 protein: CAWSVLGGGDTQYF
D gene: NA; J gene: TRBJ2-1; V gene: TRBV9; clone size: NA; CDR3 DNA: TGTGCCAGCAGCGTAGCTCGCCGGTCCGATTTCCCCAATGAGCAGTTCTTC; CDR3 protein: CASSVARRSDFPNEQFF
D gene: TRBD1; J gene: TRBJ1-1; V gene: TRBV6-1; clone size: NA; CDR3 DNA: TGTGCCAGCGGTGCGAGGGGGCTAAGGGACACTGAAGCTTTCTTT; CDR3 protein: CASGARGLRDTEAFF
D gene: NA; J gene: TRBJ1-5; V gene: TRBV6-1; clone size: few; CDR3 DNA: TGTGCCAGCAGTGAAGCAGGGGGCAATCAGCCCCAGCATTTT; CDR3 protein: CASSEAGGNQPQHF
D gene: NA; J gene: TRBJ1-2; V gene: TRBV4-1; clone size: few; CDR3 DNA: TGCGCCAGCAGCCTTATGGACAGTACGTATGGCTACACCTTC; CDR3 protein: CASSLMDSTYGYTF
D gene: NA; J gene: TRBJ1-5; V gene: TRBV6-1; clone size: NA; CDR3 DNA: TGTGCCAGCAGTGAAGCGCGACTCCGCAATCAGCCCCAGCATTTT; CDR3 protein: CASSEARLRNQPQHF